This T cell receptor beta chain was sequenced during a study of blood T cell repertoires in COVID-19. On the study more broadly: The United States, Italy and Spain provided the acute and convalescent COVID-19 samples. T cells, B-cell-depleted T cells, or PBMCs supplied cDNA or gDNA.

Original analysis: Reference gene primer amplification in the assay estimated nucleated cell counts. Measured with immunoSEQ multiplex PCR; TCRdb has only the in-frame clones, and not every one. The D gene and trimming were derived from the DNA, and the V and J assignments and clone size from that table. The sample lists fewer than 100,000 clones; more than 80% were seen once. Trimming removed 4 bases from V and 6 bases from J; junction bases left unmatched: 5. The CDR3 is made up of 13 amino acids. The V gene's germline CDR1 is LGHDT and CDR2 YNNKEL (reference sequence). The sequenced sample consisted of peripheral blood. This clonotype was obtained from a woman in her 70s with acute or convalescent COVID-19. The chain links TRBV3-1 (or the pseudogene TRBV3-2) to TRBJ2-7; 8 nucleotides align to TRBD1. In DNA, the CDR3 is TGTGCCAGCAGCCGGACAGGGAATAGCGAGCAGTACTTC. Translating it yields CASSRTGNSEQYF.